One and the same sample provided the 20 T cell receptor beta chains below, sequenced in a study of CD8 T cells in Susac syndrome (dated by TCRdb to about 2019). Libraries came from the immunoSEQ multiplex PCR assay. RNA was extracted using the RNeasy kit, and roughly 0.45 to 1 microgram was reverse transcribed with random hexamers. TCRdb itself trimmed the public reads at Q25 with fastp, ran MiXCR and retained productive beta chains. When rows share a CDR3 protein, they turn into one entry using the most common DNA and genes. Here the sample has approximately 100,000 distinct CDR3 sequences; approximately 93% occur a single time. The ten largest account for about 0.42% of the sample. The specimen was CD8+ T cells from PBMCs. Receptor source: a human donor with Susac syndrome.

The rearrangement links TRBV4-2 to TRBJ1-1; D may be TRBD1 (5 bases). Germline-derived CDR1 and CDR2 are LGHNA and YNFKEQ. With 0 bases removed from V and 2 bases from J, the gap between germline ends came to 10 bases. This CDR3 region has 15 residues. The CDR3 protein is CASSQEVGANTEAFF. CDR3 DNA sequence: TGTGCCAGCAGCCAAGAGGTCGGGGCTAACACTGAAGCTTTCTTT.

V is TRBV20-1 and J is TRBJ2-3, with D perhaps matching TRBD2 (6 bases). Germline V gene sequence: CDR1 DFQATT, CDR2 SNEGSKA (reference sequence). Trimming took 3 bases from V and 5 from J, leaving 6 bases between them. The CDR3 is 11 amino acids. The CDR3 loop reads CSASGGDTQYF. The CDR3 coding sequence is TGCAGTGCTAGCGGGGGAGATACGCAGTATTTT.

This rearrangement joins TRBV2 to TRBJ1-1, with D perhaps TRBD1 (5 bases). This CDR3 comprises 12 residues. The germline CDR1 and CDR2 sequences are SNHLY and FYNNEI. Trimming removed 8 bases from V and 5 bases from J, with 12 bases in between. The CDR3 bases are TGTGCCAGCCTAAATGAGGGGACTGAAGCTTTCTTT. Protein sequence: CASLNEGTEAFF.

CDR3 nucleotide sequence: TGTGCCAGCAGAACTAGTTCCTACGAGCAGTACTTC. This translates into CASRTSSYEQYF. V is TRBV7-8 and J is TRBJ2-7; weak D call: TRBD2 (5 bases). Germline CDR1 reads SGHVS; CDR2 reads FQNEAQ. Trimming took 6 bases from V and 1 from J, leaving 7 bases between them. This CDR3 is 12 amino acids long.

DNA of the CDR3: TGCAGTGCCCTAAGGGACGGCTACGAGCAGTACTTC. The encoded protein is CSALRDGYEQYF. The rearrangement links TRBV20-1 to TRBJ2-7, with D perhaps given as TRBD1 or TRBD2 (5 bases each). V was pared by 6 bases and J by 3 bases, with 12 bases between. The CDR3 is 12 residues long. The germline gives CDR1 DFQATT, CDR2 SNEGSKA (reference sequence).

V is TRBV6-2 or TRBV6-3 and J is TRBJ2-7, with a possible D match to TRBD2 (5 bases). This CDR3 has 11 residues. The germline V gene encodes CDR1 MNHEY and CDR2 SVGEGT. Between the trimmed V and J ends, which lost 5 bases and 6 bases, there was a span of 8 bases. The CDR3 reads CASSHGGEQYF. The CDR3 nucleotides read TGTGCCAGCAGTCACGGAGGCGAGCAGTACTTC.

The V call is TRBV29-1, the J call TRBJ2-3, with D possibly TRBD2 on 5 matching bases. With 1 base removed from V and 2 bases from J, the gap between germline ends came to 10 bases. This CDR3 is built from 14 residues. Germline V gene sequence: CDR1 SQVTM, CDR2 ANQGSEA. The CDR3 spells CSVEGRTHTDTQYF. The CDR3, as DNA: TGCAGCGTTGAAGGGAGGACTCACACAGATACGCAGTATTTT.

J is TRBJ2-1 and V is TRBV3-1, with TRBD2 as a possible D gene (6 bases). The germline V and J ends were trimmed by 3 bases and 8 bases, with 17 bases remaining between them. The CDR3 runs 15 residues. Germline CDR1 LGHDT, CDR2 YNNKEL (reference sequence). CDR3 region: CASSHRGLGVHEQFF. The CDR3 nucleotides read TGTGCCAGCAGCCATAGGGGACTCGGTGTTCATGAGCAGTTCTTC.

The chain carries TRBV9 and TRBJ2-7; 8 bases are a match to TRBD1. CDR3 length equals 15 residues. Germline lookup yields CDR1 SGDLS and CDR2 YYNGEE. The junction had 3 bases not matched to a gene; V was cut back by 0 bases and J by 1 base. The CDR3 loop is CASSVEGQGSYEQYF. CDR3 nucleotide sequence: TGTGCCAGCAGCGTAGAAGGACAGGGATCCTACGAGCAGTACTTC.

Here the CDR3 reads CASSEPGRDNSPLHF. CDR3 bases: TGTGCCAGCAGTGAACCAGGCAGGGATAATTCACCCCTCCACTTT. This chain connects TRBV6-1 to TRBJ1-6, with D maybe TRBD1 (5 bases). Germline CDR1 is MNHNS and CDR2 is SASEGT. Deletions cut 2 bases from V and 5 bases from J, with 10 bases between. This CDR3 is 15 amino acids long.

The rearrangement joins TRBV20-1 to TRBJ1-6; no definite D call. The V and J ends lost 3 bases and 9 bases respectively, with 18 bases between them. The CDR3 has 15 residues. From germline, CDR1 is DFQATT and CDR2 SNEGSKA (reference sequence). For the CDR3, the DNA is TGCAGTGCTAGGTCGTCGGGTTCGGTGGGTTCACCCCTCCACTTT. Amino acids: CSARSSGSVGSPLHF.

The chain combines TRBV4-1 with TRBJ1-1, with 7 bases that match TRBD1. J lost 1 base, V lost 4 bases, and 3 bases had no gene match. The CDR3 covers 14 residues. CDR1 is MGHRA, CDR2 YSYEKL, per germline. DNA of the CDR3: TGCGCCAGCAGCCTCAGACAGGGGAACACTGAAGCTTTCTTT. Translated: CASSLRQGNTEAFF.

This sequence joins TRBV9 and TRBJ2-3; 8 positions match TRBD2. Germline V gene lookup returns CDR1 SGDLS and CDR2 YYNGEE. The CDR3 is 15 amino acids. V lost 2 bases to trimming and J lost 4 bases; unmatched junction nucleotides: 6. The CDR3 DNA follows: TGTGCCAGCAGCGTGGGCGGGGGGCTCGCAGATACGCAGTATTTT. This encodes CASSVGGGLADTQYF.

The chain has TRBV20-1 and TRBJ2-7, with 9 bases identical to TRBD1. Germline V CDR1 and CDR2: DFQATT, SNEGSKA (reference sequence). V shed 2 bases and J 0 bases; nucleotides not matched to a gene: 5. The CDR3 totals 15 residues. CDR3 residues: CSARPGQGGSYEQYF. Written as DNA, the CDR3 is TGCAGTGCTAGACCGGGACAGGGAGGCTCCTACGAGCAGTACTTC.

The chain couples TRBV21-1 to TRBJ1-1; the table's D call of TRBD1 was not tested on the DNA. TRBV21-1 is assigned pseudogene status. The CDR3 runs 15 residues. CDR3 DNA sequence: TGTGCCAGCAGCACTGGACAGGGGGCCAAGAGGAAAGCTTTCTTT. This encodes CASSTGQGAKRKAFF.

This rearrangement joins TRBV18 to TRBJ2-1; no definite D call. Trimming pared 0 bases from V and 6 bases from J, leaving 12 bases between. Germline V gives CDR1 KGHSH, CDR2 LQKENI. The CDR3 length is 15 residues. CDR3 in DNA: TGTGCCAGCTCACCACCGAGTTCCATTTTCAATGAGCAGTTCTTC. This translates into CASSPPSSIFNEQFF.

The chain is built from TRBV29-1 and TRBJ2-2; D may correspond to TRBD1 or TRBD2 (6 bases each). The germline CDR1 and CDR2 sequences are SQVTM and ANQGSEA. Trimming shortened V by 5 bases and J by 4 bases, and 14 bases separated the two germline ends. The CDR3 runs to 14 residues. CDR3 loop: CSVPGARSTGELFF. The CDR3, as DNA: TGCAGCGTTCCGGGGGCGCGGAGCACCGGGGAGCTGTTTTTT.

The V and J genes are TRBV18 and TRBJ1-2; D perhaps matches TRBD1 (5 bases). This CDR3 is built from 14 residues. Germline CDR1 is KGHSH and CDR2 is LQKENI. Trimming cost V 3 bases and J 6 bases, with 14 bases left between them. The CDR3 loop reads CASSPLGGVDGYTF. The CDR3 nucleotides are TGTGCCAGCTCACCGTTGGGGGGAGTGGATGGCTACACCTTC.

The V and J genes are TRBV7-2 and TRBJ2-7, with 8 bases fitting TRBD2. There are 15 residues in the CDR3. V trimming: 6 bases; J trimming: 3 bases; junction bases outside the gene matches: 10. Germline V gene sequence: CDR1 SGHTA, CDR2 FQGNSA. The CDR3 DNA sequence: TGTGCCAGCAGTTCGACGGGGGGGTCAGGCTACGAGCAGTACTTC. This codes for CASSSTGGSGYEQYF.

This clonotype was observed once. CDR3 bases: TGTGCCAGCAGTGAGCTAGCGGGGGGGCCGAATGAGCAGTTCTTC. Its protein is CASSELAGGPNEQFF. The chain has TRBV6-4 and TRBJ2-1; 12 bases line up with TRBD2. Trimming removed 3 bases from V and 7 bases from J; junction bases left unmatched: 4. Germline V gives CDR1 MRHNA, CDR2 SNTAGT. This CDR3 comprises 15 residues.